Presented here are 15 T cell receptor beta chains from one specimen sequenced in a study of T cell clonotyping in hematopoietic cell transplantation. The data were produced by immunoSEQ multiplex PCR, yet TCRdb's version contains in-frame clones alone and is incomplete. The profile covers 6,000 or so clones, with approximately 90% appearing a single time and around 45% taken by the ten largest. Source: peripheral blood mononuclear cells, taken 100 days after allogeneic stem cell transplant. The receptors were gathered from a female patient aged 50-65 years who had an allogeneic stem cell transplant from a related donor, so the T cells may come from the graft donor. Some clones in this sample may be carry-over from other donors' samples.

The DNA of the CDR3 is TGTGCCAGCAGCCCGGGGACCCTAGCTAATGAAAAACTGTTTTTT. It yields the protein CASSPGTLANEKLFF. V and J are TRBV11-2 and TRBJ1-4, with a possible D match to TRBD1 (5 bases). This CDR3 has 15 residues. V was cut by 5 bases and J by 3 bases, with 13 bases left in between. Looked up from germline, CDR1 is SGHAT and CDR2 is FQNNGV.

The genes are TRBV4-2 and TRBJ1-1, with a weak D call TRBD1 (6 bases). Germline CDR1 is LGHNA and CDR2 is YNFKEQ. The ends were cut back, 6 bases at V and 1 base at J, with 9 bases in the middle. CDR3 length: 13 residues. Here the CDR3 reads CASRVQGNTEAFF. The CDR3 DNA reads as TGTGCCAGCAGGGTACAGGGGAACACTGAAGCTTTCTTT.

V gene TRBV7-2 combines with J gene TRBJ1-3; D may be TRBD1 (6 bases). Per germline, CDR1 SGHTA and CDR2 FQGNSA. Trimming removed 2 bases from V and 3 bases from J, with 20 bases in between. The CDR3 sequence is 18 residues long. The CDR3 region has the DNA TGTGCCAGCAGCTTAAACGATCGACCACAGGGTTTTGGAAACACCATATATTTT. Translated, it gives CASSLNDRPQGFGNTIYF.

A note on this clone: Other nucleotide sequences in the sample specify the same CDR3. V is TRBV9 and J is TRBJ2-7, with D unresolved. Per germline, CDR1 SGDLS and CDR2 YYNGEE. The CDR3 contains 13 residues. V was shortened by 0 bases and J by 3 bases, with 7 bases between the two germline ends. CDR3 residues: CASSVAPGYEQYF. The DNA of the CDR3 is TGTGCCAGCAGCGTAGCTCCGGGCTACGAGCAGTACTTC.

This clone was detected only once. J is TRBJ1-1 and V is TRBV6-5; D call uncertain. Germline V lookup: CDR1 MNHEY, CDR2 SVGAGI. The CDR3 sequence is 13 residues long. V was cut by 4 bases and J by 3 bases, with 9 bases left in between. CDR3 region: CASSSYLYTEAFF. The CDR3 coding sequence is TGTGCCAGCAGTTCTTATCTTTACACTGAAGCTTTCTTT.

The gene calls are TRBV27 and TRBJ1-3, with D uncertain. The CDR3 is made up of 15 amino acids. The germline CDR1 and CDR2 sequences are MNHEY and SMNVEV (reference sequence). The V end was cut by 3 bases, the J end by 2 bases, with 11 bases between. Here the CDR3 DNA reads TGTGCCAGCAGTTTTTTCGGGGTCCCTGGAAACACCATATATTTT. As protein: CASSFFGVPGNTIYF.

The chain employs TRBV28 and TRBJ1-1; D ambiguous. This CDR3 has 13 residues. Trimming pared 11 bases from V and 1 base from J, leaving 14 bases between. Germline V gives CDR1 MDHEN, CDR2 SYDVKM. The CDR3 here is CAGGRLRNTEAFF. The DNA for the CDR3 is TGTGCCGGCGGGCGCCTGAGGAACACTGAAGCTTTCTTT.

V gene TRBV19 combines with J gene TRBJ2-1; the D gene could be TRBD1 or TRBD2 (5 bases each). The V gene's germline CDR1 is LNHDA and CDR2 SQIVND (reference sequence). Trimming removed 3 bases at V and 4 bases at J, with 13 bases between. There are 15 residues in the CDR3. The CDR3 sequence is CASSMGLAGYNEQFF. In DNA form, the CDR3 reads TGTGCCAGTAGTATGGGGCTAGCCGGATACAATGAGCAGTTCTTC.

The genes are TRBV30 and TRBJ2-6; possibly TRBD2 for D (6 bases). Germline V gives CDR1 GTSNPN, CDR2 SVGIG (reference sequence). The CDR3 sequence is 17 residues long. Trimming took off 3 bases at V and 2 bases at J, with 17 bases between the two ends. CDR3 DNA: TGTGCCTGGAGGCGGGGCAGGTCCGCGCCTGGGGCCAACGTCCTGACTTTC. Encoded protein: CAWRRGRSAPGANVLTF.

This clone was counted a single time. This chain connects TRBV6-5 to TRBJ1-5, with D maybe TRBD1 (6 bases). Per germline, CDR1 MNHEY and CDR2 SVGAGI. Trimming removed 6 bases at V and 3 bases at J, with 12 bases between. The CDR3 has 14 amino acids. DNA for the CDR3: TGTGCCAGCAGGGGGCCAGGGGTCAATCAGCCCCAGCATTTT. Translating it yields CASRGPGVNQPQHF.

The DNA for the CDR3 is TGTGCCAGCAGCTTAAGGGGACACAGGAATGAAAAACTGTTTTTT. It codes for CASSLRGHRNEKLFF. The genes are TRBV11-1 and TRBJ1-4, with D tentatively TRBD1 (6 bases). The germline gives CDR1 SGHAT, CDR2 FQDESV (reference sequence). V was cut by 2 bases and J by 5 bases, with 12 bases left in between. The CDR3 loop spans 15 amino acids.

The J gene is TRBJ1-3, the V gene TRBV2, with D unresolved. V was shortened by 9 bases and J by 0 bases, with 21 bases between the two germline ends. CDR3 size: 17 residues. Germline loops: CDR1 SNHLY, CDR2 FYNNEI. The DNA for the CDR3 is TGTGCCAGTGGGGAACCTCCGAGACGCAGCTCTGGAAACACCATATATTTT. Amino acid sequence: CASGEPPRRSSGNTIYF.

In this sample, this clone turned up once. V usage is TRBV29-1 and J usage is TRBJ2-1; no reliable D call. Germline assignment: CDR1 SQVTM and CDR2 ANQGSEA. This CDR3 comprises 12 residues. Trimming left V 2 bases short and J 7 bases short, with 9 bases between. CDR3 bases: TGCAGCGTTGAACGGCAGCTTAATGAGCAGTTCTTC. Protein: CSVERQLNEQFF.

This rearrangement joins TRBV7-2 to TRBJ1-5, with TRBD1 identical over 9 bases. This CDR3 has 14 amino acids. Trimming removed 5 bases from V and 7 bases from J; junction bases left unmatched: 6. Per the germline V gene, CDR1 is SGHTA and CDR2 is FQGNSA. Written as DNA, the CDR3 is TGTGCCAGCAGCCCGGACAGGGGTGGGCAGCCCCAGCATTTT. The encoded protein is CASSPDRGGQPQHF.

This clone was counted only a few times. The chain uses TRBV6-6 and TRBJ1-1, with D maybe TRBD1 (6 bases). V gave up 3 bases and J gave up 1 base, with 9 bases separating them. Germline-derived CDR1 and CDR2 are MNHNY and SVGAGI (reference sequence). This CDR3 has 14 residues. Here the CDR3 DNA reads TGTGCCAGCAGTTATCAGGGGAAGAACACTGAAGCTTTCTTT. It specifies CASSYQGKNTEAFF.